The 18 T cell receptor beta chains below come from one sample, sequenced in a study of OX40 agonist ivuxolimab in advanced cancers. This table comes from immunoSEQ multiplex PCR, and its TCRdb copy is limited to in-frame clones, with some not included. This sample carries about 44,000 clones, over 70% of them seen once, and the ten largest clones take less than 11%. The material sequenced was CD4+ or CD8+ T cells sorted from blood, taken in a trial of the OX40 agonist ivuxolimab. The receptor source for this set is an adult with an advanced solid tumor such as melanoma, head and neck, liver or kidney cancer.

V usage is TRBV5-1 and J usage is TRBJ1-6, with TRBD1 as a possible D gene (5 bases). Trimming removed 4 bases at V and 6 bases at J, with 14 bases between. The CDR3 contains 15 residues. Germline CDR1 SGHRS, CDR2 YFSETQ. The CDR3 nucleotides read TGCGCCAGCAGCGAACCCGACAGAAGTAATTCACCCCTCCACTTT. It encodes CASSEPDRSNSPLHF.

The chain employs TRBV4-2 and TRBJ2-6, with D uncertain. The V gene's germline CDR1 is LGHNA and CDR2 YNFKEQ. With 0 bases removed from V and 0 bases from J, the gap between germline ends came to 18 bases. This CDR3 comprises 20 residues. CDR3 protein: CASSQEGSRLLSSGANVLTF. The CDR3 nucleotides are TGTGCCAGCAGCCAAGAGGGGTCGAGACTCCTGAGCTCTGGGGCCAACGTCCTGACTTTC.

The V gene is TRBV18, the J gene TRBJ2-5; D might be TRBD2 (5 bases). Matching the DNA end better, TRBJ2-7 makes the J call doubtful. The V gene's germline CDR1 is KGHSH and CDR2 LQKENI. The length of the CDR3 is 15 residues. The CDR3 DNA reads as TGTGCCAGCTCACCTCCCCAAGGGAGCTCCTACGAGCAGTACTTC. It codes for CASSPPQGSSYEQYF.

The CDR3 here is CASSAGTSANGYEQYF. The CDR3 bases are TGTGCCAGCTCTGCAGGGACTAGCGCCAACGGATACGAGCAGTACTTC. The gene calls are TRBV18 and TRBJ2-7, with TRBD2 identical over 10 bases. The CDR3 consists of 16 residues. Germline V gives CDR1 KGHSH, CDR2 LQKENI. V lost 6 bases and J lost 4; bases outside the gene matches: 12.

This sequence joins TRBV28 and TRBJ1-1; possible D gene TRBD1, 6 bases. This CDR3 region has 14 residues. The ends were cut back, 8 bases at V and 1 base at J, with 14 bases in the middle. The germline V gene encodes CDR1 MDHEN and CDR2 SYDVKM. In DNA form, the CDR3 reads TGTGCCAGCGTAGGGGGTTTAGGGAACACTGAAGCTTTCTTT. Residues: CASVGGLGNTEAFF.

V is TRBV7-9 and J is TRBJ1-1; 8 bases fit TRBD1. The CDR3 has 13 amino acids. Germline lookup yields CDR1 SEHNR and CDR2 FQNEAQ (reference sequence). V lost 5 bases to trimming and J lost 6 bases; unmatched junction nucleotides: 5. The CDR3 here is CASSPGQVSEAFF. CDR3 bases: TGTGCCAGCAGCCCGGGACAGGTCTCTGAAGCTTTCTTT.

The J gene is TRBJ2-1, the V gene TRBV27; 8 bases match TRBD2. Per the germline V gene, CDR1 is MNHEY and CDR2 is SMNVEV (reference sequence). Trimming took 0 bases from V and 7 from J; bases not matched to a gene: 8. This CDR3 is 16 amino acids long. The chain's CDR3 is CASSLSLRLAINEQFF. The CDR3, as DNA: TGTGCCAGCAGTTTATCGTTGAGACTAGCGATAAATGAGCAGTTCTTC.

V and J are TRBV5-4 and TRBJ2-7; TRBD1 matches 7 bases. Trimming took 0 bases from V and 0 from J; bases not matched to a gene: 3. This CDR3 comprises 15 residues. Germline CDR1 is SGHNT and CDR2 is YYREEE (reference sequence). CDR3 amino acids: CASSLAGGFSYEQYF. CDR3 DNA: TGTGCCAGCAGCTTGGCAGGGGGATTCTCCTACGAGCAGTACTTC.

CDR3 nucleotides: TGCGCCAGCAGCCAGGGACAGTCGAGCACCGGGGAGCTGTTTTTT. Translation: CASSQGQSSTGELFF. The genes are TRBV5-1 and TRBJ2-2, with 7 bases aligning to TRBD1. Trimming at V came to 4 bases and at J to 4 bases, leaving 7 bases not matched to a gene. Germline V gene sequence: CDR1 SGHRS, CDR2 YFSETQ. The CDR3 has 15 amino acids. Full variable domain (remainder filled in from reference TRBV5-1 and TRBJ2-2): KAGVTQTPRYLIKTRGQQVTLSCSPISGHRSVSWYQQTPGQGLQFLFEYFSETQRNKGNFPGRFSGRQFSNSRSEMNVSTLELGDSALYLCASSQGQSSTGELFFGEGSRLTVL.

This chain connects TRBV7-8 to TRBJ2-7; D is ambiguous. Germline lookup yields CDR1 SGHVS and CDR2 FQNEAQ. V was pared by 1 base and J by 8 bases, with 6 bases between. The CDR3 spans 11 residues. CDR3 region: CASSLVQQQYF. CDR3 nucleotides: TGTGCCAGCAGCTTAGTTCAGCAGCAGTACTTC.

DNA of the CDR3: TGTGCCAGCAGCTCCTCTAATACGCCCGGGGAGCTGTTTTTT. Translation: CASSSSNTPGELFF. The chain couples TRBV7-9 to TRBJ2-2; D is ambiguous. CDR3 length: 14 residues. CDR1 SEHNR and CDR2 FQNEAQ come from the germline V gene (reference sequence). Trimming cost V 4 bases and J 6 bases, with 12 bases left between them.

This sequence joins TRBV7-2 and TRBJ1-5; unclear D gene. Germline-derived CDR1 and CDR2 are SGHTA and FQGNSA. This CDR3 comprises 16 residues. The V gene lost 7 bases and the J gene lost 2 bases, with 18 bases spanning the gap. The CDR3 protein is CASTLSAAEGNQPQHF. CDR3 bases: TGTGCCAGCACCCTGTCGGCGGCGGAGGGCAATCAGCCCCAGCATTTT.

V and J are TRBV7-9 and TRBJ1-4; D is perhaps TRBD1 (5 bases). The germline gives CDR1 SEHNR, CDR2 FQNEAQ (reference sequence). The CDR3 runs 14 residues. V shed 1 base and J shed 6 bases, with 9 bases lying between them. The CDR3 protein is CASSLGGEDEKLFF. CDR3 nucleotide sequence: TGTGCCAGCAGCTTAGGGGGGGAGGATGAAAAACTGTTTTTT.

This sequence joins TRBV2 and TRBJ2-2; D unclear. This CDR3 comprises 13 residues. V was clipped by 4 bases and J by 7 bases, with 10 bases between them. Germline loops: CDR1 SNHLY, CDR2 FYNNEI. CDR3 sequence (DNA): TGTGCCAGCAGTGCCCAGATGGTCGGGGAGCTGTTTTTT. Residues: CASSAQMVGELFF.

DNA for the CDR3: TGTGCCAGCAGTTTCGCAGGGCCTAAAGAGACCCAGTACTTC. Translating gives CASSFAGPKETQYF. The gene calls are TRBV27 and TRBJ2-5; D possibly corresponds to TRBD1 (5 bases). The length of the CDR3 is 14 residues. The ends were cut back, 3 bases at V and 3 bases at J, with 11 bases in the middle. Germline CDR1 and CDR2: MNHEY and SMNVEV (reference sequence).

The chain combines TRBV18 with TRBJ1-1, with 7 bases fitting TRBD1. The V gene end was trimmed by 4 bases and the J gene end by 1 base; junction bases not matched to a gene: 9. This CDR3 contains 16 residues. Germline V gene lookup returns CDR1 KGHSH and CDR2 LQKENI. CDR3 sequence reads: CASSRQPGTENTEAFF. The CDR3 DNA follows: TGTGCCAGCTCACGACAACCCGGGACAGAGAACACTGAAGCTTTCTTT. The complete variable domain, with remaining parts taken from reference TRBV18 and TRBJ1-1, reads NAGVMQNPRHLVRRRGQEARLRCSPMKGHSHVYWYRQLPEEGLKFMVYLQKENIIDESGMPKERFSAEFPKEGPSILRIQQVVRGDSAAYFCASSRQPGTENTEAFFGQGTRLTVV.

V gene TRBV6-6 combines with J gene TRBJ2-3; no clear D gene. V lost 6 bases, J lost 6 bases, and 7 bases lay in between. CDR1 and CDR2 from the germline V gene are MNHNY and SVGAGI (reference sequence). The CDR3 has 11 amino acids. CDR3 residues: CASSDSDTQYF. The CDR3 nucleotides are TGTGCCAGCAGCGACTCTGATACGCAGTATTTT.

The CDR3 protein is CASEYGRGSVKTQYF. In DNA form, the CDR3 reads TGTGCCTCGGAATACGGCAGGGGCAGTGTAAAGACCCAGTACTTC. The chain uses TRBV30 and TRBJ2-5; perhaps TRBD1 as D (6 bases). CDR1 and CDR2 (germline): GTSNPN, SVGIG (reference sequence). There are 15 residues in the CDR3. Deletions cut 7 bases from V and 6 bases from J, with 24 bases between.